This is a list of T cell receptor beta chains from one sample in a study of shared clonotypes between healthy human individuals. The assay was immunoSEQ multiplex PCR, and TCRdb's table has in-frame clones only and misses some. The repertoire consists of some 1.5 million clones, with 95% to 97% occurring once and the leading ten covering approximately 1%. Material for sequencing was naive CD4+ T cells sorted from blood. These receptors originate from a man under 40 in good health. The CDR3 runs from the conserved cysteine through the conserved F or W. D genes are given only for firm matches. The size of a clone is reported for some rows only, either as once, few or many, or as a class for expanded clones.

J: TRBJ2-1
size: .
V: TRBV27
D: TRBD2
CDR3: CASSFLAGAASNEQFF
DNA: TGTGCCAGCAGTTTTCTAGCGGGAGCCGCCAGTAATGAGCAGTTCTTC

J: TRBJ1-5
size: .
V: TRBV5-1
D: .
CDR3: CASSLEGNSNQPQHF
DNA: TGCGCCAGCAGCTTGGAGGGGAATAGCAATCAGCCCCAGCATTTT

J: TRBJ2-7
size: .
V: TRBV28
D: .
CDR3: CASSLGGGIYEQYF
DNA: TGTGCCAGCAGTTTAGGGGGGGGCATCTACGAGCAGTACTTC

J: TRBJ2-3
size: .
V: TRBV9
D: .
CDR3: CASSPLETQYF
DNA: TGTGCCAGCAGCCCCCTAGAGACGCAGTATTTT

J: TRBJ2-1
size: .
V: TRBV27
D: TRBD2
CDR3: CASSYSGTYNEQFF
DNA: TGTGCCAGCAGTTATAGCGGGACATACAATGAGCAGTTCTTC

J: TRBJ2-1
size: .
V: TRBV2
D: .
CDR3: CASSEAPRPPMNEQFF
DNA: TGTGCCAGCAGTGAGGCCCCGCGCCCACCGATGAATGAGCAGTTCTTC

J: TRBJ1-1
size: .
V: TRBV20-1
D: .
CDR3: CSASPTEAFF
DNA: TGCAGTGCTTCCCCCACTGAAGCTTTCTTT

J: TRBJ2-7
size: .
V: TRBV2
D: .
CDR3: CASIRVRGGYEQYF
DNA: TGTGCCAGCATAAGGGTCAGGGGAGGGTACGAGCAGTACTTC

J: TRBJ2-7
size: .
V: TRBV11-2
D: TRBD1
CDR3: CASSFTHSDRGAYEQYF
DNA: TGTGCCAGCAGCTTCACCCATTCGGACAGGGGAGCCTACGAGCAGTACTTC

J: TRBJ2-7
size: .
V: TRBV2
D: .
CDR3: CASAHEGNHEQYF
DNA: TGTGCCAGCGCTCACGAGGGAAACCACGAGCAGTACTTC

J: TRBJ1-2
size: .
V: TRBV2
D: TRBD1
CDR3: CASRTGKELYGYTF
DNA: TGTGCCAGCAGGACAGGGAAGGAGCTCTATGGCTACACCTTC

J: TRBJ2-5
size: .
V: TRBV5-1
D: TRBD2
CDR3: CASSATGGTETQYF
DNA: TGCGCCAGCAGCGCGACCGGGGGGACAGAGACCCAGTACTTC

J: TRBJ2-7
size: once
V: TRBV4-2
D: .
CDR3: CASSQIQGGSSYEQYF
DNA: TGTGCCAGCAGCCAAATCCAGGGGGGAAGCTCCTACGAGCAGTACTTC

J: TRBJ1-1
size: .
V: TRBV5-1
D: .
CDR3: CASSPDPGSTEAFF
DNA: TGCGCCAGCAGCCCGGACCCAGGGAGCACTGAAGCTTTCTTT

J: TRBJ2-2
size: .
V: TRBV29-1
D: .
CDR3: CSVVEENTGELFF
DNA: TGCAGCGTTGTGGAGGAGAACACCGGGGAGCTGTTTTTT

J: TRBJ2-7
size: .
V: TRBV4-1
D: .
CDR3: CASSQDQAEPYEQYF
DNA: TGCGCCAGCAGCCAAGATCAAGCGGAGCCCTACGAGCAGTACTTC

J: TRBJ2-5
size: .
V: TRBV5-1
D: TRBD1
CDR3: CASRKGQEEPQYF
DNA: TGCGCCAGCAGGAAGGGACAGGAGGAGCCCCAGTACTTC

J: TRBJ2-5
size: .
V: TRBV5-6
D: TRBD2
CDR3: CASREIAGQETQYF
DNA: TGTGCCAGCAGGGAGATAGCGGGCCAAGAGACCCAGTACTTC

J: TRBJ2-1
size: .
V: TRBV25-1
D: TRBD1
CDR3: CASRAGTGEYNEQFF
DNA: TGTGCCAGCAGGGCAGGGACAGGGGAGTACAATGAGCAGTTCTTC

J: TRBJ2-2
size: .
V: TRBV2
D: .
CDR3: CASRFRGDLNTGELFF
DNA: TGTGCCAGCAGGTTTAGAGGGGACCTGAACACCGGGGAGCTGTTTTTT

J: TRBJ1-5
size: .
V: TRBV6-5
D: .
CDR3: CASSYSGGVGQPQHF
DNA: TGTGCCAGCAGTTACTCTGGGGGCGTGGGTCAGCCCCAGCATTTT

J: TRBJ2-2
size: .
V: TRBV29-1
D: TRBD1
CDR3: CSAGQGWTGELFF
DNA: TGCAGCGCTGGACAGGGGTGGACCGGGGAGCTGTTTTTT

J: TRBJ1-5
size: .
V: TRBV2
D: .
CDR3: CASSELNSNQPQHF
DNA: TGTGCCAGCAGTGAACTAAATAGCAATCAGCCCCAGCATTTT

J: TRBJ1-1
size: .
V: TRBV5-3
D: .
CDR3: CARSLMGPGRDDTEAFF
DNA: TGTGCCAGAAGCTTGATGGGACCTGGTAGGGACGACACTGAAGCTTTCTTT

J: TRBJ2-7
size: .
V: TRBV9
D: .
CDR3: CASSVGPGNYEQYF
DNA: TGTGCCAGCAGCGTAGGTCCGGGGAACTACGAGCAGTACTTC

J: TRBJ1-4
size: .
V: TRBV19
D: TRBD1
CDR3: CASCNRGRDEKLFF
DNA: TGTGCCAGTTGCAACAGGGGAAGGGATGAAAAACTGTTTTTT

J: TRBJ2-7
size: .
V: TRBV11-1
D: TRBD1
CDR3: CASSLAQDRSYEQYF
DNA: TGTGCCAGCAGCTTAGCTCAGGACAGGTCCTACGAGCAGTACTTC

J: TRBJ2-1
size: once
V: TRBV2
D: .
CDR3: CASVSNTPLKHNEQFF
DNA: TGTGCCAGCGTAAGTAATACGCCCCTGAAACACAATGAGCAGTTCTTC

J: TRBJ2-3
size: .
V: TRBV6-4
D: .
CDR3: CASRQGGITDTQYF
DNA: TGTGCCAGCAGACAGGGCGGGATCACAGATACGCAGTATTTT

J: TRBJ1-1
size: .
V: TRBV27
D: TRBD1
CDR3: CASSFWTGDTEAFF
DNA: TGTGCCAGCAGTTTCTGGACAGGGGACACTGAAGCTTTCTTT

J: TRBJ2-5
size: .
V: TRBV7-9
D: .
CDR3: CASSSPVSFSGETQYF
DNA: TGTGCCAGCAGCTCTCCCGTGTCGTTCTCCGGGGAGACCCAGTACTTC

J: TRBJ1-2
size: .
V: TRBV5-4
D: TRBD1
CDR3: CASSFPDRNYGYTF
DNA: TGTGCCAGCAGCTTCCCGGACAGGAATTATGGCTACACCTTC

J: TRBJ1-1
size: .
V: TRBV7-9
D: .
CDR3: CASSLGGRDAFF
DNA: TGTGCCAGCAGCCTAGGGGGAAGGGATGCTTTCTTT

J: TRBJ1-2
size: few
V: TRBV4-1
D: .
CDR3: CASHEIGGRSYGYTF
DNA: TGCGCCAGCCACGAAATAGGAGGGAGGTCCTATGGCTACACCTTC

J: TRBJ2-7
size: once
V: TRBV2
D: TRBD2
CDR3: CASNWREEDEQYF
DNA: TGTGCCAGCAATTGGCGGGAGGAGGACGAGCAGTACTTC

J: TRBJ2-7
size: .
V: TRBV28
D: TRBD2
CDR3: CASSFATSGRYEQYF
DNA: TGTGCCAGCAGTTTCGCGACTAGCGGGAGGTACGAGCAGTACTTC

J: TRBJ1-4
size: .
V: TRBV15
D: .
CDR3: CATKLVALSNEKLFF
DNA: TGTGCCACCAAGCTCGTTGCACTGTCTAATGAAAAACTGTTTTTT

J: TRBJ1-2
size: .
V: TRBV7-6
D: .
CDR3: CASSLSLGANYGYTF
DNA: TGTGCCAGCAGCTTATCGCTGGGAGCTAACTATGGCTACACCTTC

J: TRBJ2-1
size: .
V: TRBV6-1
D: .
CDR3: CASSEIFGVGQFF
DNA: TGTGCCAGCAGTGAAATCTTCGGCGTAGGGCAGTTCTTC

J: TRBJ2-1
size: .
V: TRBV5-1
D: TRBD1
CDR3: CASSLRTGANEQFF
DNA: TGCGCCAGCAGCTTGAGGACAGGGGCCAATGAGCAGTTCTTC

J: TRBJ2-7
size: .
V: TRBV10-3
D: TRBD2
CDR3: CAINGGGVASTEQYF
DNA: TGTGCCATCAACGGTGGGGGGGTTGCATCTACCGAGCAGTACTTC

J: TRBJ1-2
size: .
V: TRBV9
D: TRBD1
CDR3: CASSPGTGKSVLGGYTF
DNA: TGTGCCAGCAGCCCGGGGACAGGGAAATCTGTTCTAGGCGGCTACACCTTC

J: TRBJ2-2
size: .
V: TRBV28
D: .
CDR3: CASNKNFGELFF
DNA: TGTGCCAGCAACAAGAATTTCGGGGAGCTGTTTTTT

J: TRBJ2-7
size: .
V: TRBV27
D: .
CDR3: CASSPSRTSYEQYF
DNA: TGTGCCAGCAGTCCGAGCCGGACTTCCTACGAGCAGTACTTC

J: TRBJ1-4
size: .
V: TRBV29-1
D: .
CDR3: CSVGGIWNEKLFF
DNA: TGCAGCGTTGGCGGCATCTGGAATGAAAAACTGTTTTTT

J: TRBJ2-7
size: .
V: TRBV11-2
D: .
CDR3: CASSLAQGGEQYF
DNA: TGTGCCAGCAGCTTAGCCCAAGGGGGCGAGCAGTACTTC

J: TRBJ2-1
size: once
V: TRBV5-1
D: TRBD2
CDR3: CASSLGSGKQFF
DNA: TGCGCCAGCAGCTTAGGTAGCGGGAAGCAGTTCTTC

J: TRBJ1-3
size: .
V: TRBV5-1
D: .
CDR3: CASSLAGSSGNTIYF
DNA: TGCGCCAGCAGCTTAGCGGGGAGCTCTGGAAACACCATATATTTT

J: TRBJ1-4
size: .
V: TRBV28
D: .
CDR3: CASSLGGPQGEKLFF
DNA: TGTGCCAGCAGTTTAGGGGGCCCCCAAGGGGAAAAACTGTTTTTT

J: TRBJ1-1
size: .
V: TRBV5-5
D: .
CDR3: CASSLNIGVRNTEAFF
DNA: TGTGCCAGCAGCTTGAATATAGGGGTCCGGAACACTGAAGCTTTCTTT

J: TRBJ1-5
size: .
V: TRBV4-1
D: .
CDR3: CASRRTGDNQPQHF
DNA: TGCGCCAGCAGGCGAACAGGTGATAATCAGCCCCAGCATTTT

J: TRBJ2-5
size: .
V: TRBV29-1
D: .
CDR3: CSVRGAGQETQYF
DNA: TGCAGCGTCCGAGGGGCAGGGCAAGAGACCCAGTACTTC

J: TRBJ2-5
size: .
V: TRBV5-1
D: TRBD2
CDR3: CASSLLSGEETQYF
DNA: TGCGCCAGCAGCTTGCTTAGCGGGGAAGAGACCCAGTACTTC

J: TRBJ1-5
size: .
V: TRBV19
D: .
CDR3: CASSILNPTGKFQPQHF
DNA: TGTGCCAGTAGTATATTAAACCCTACAGGAAAATTTCAGCCCCAGCATTTT

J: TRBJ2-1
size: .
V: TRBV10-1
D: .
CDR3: CASSQSALLGYNEQFF
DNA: TGCGCCAGCAGTCAGTCGGCCCTTCTAGGCTACAATGAGCAGTTCTTC

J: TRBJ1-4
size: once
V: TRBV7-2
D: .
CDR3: CASSLGFTNEKLFF
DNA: TGTGCCAGCAGCTTAGGGTTTACTAATGAAAAACTGTTTTTT

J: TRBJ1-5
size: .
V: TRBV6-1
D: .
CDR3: CASSDNDQPQHF
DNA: TGTGCCAGCAGTGATAATGATCAGCCCCAGCATTTT